Each of the 9 T cell receptor beta chains below was sequenced from the same sample in a study of cytomegalovirus exposure and HLA in healthy donors. PCR was performed using 60 Vbeta and 13 Jbeta primers. Generated by immunoSEQ multiplex PCR, the TCRdb table keeps only in-frame clones and is missing some. In the table there are approximately 240,000 clones, roughly four fifths of which are singletons. The sequenced sample was PBMCs. Source of these receptors: a woman aged 40 to 50 in good health and CMV-seronegative.

The V and J genes are TRBV11-2 and TRBJ1-2, with no clear D. The germline gives CDR1 SGHAT, CDR2 FQNNGV. The CDR3 covers 13 residues. V lost 5 bases to trimming and J lost 7 bases, with 14 bases between them. The CDR3 DNA reads TGTGCCAGCAGCCCCGATCAAGGAGCTGGCTACACCTTC. As protein: CASSPDQGAGYTF.

The count of this clone is one. The rearrangement joins TRBV28 to TRBJ2-2; D uncertain. The CDR3 contains 11 residues. V lost 1 base, J lost 8 bases, and 2 bases lay in between. Germline CDR1 and CDR2: MDHEN and SYDVKM. The CDR3 DNA reads as TGTGCCAGCAGTTTATCTGGGGAGCTGTTTTTT. Amino acids: CASSLSGELFF.

This chain uses TRBV18 with TRBJ2-7; D gene ambiguous. This CDR3 has 13 amino acids. Per the germline V gene, CDR1 is KGHSH and CDR2 is LQKENI. Trimming pared 3 bases from V and 3 bases from J, leaving 9 bases between. The CDR3 nucleotides are TGTGCCAGCTCACCGGCTCATAACTACGAGCAGTACTTC. It is translated as CASSPAHNYEQYF.

The gene calls are TRBV4-3 and TRBJ1-2; D perhaps matches TRBD1 (5 bases). The CDR3 is made up of 14 amino acids. In germline, CDR1 is LGHNA, CDR2 YSLEER. Trimming pared 0 bases from V and 7 bases from J, leaving 12 bases between. CDR3 in amino acids: CASSQERGAGGYTF. The CDR3 bases are TGCGCCAGCAGCCAAGAACGCGGGGCCGGTGGCTACACCTTC.

The gene calls are TRBV2 and TRBJ2-1, with 11 nucleotides matching TRBD2. The ends lost 8 bases at V and 5 bases at J; junction bases unmatched: 5. There are 14 residues in the CDR3. The V gene's germline CDR1 is SNHLY and CDR2 FYNNEI. The CDR3 sequence is CASQRLAGHNEQFF. DNA of the CDR3: TGTGCCAGCCAAAGACTAGCGGGGCACAATGAGCAGTTCTTC. The variable domain in full, completed from reference TRBV2 and TRBJ2-1, reads EPEVTQTPSHQVTQMGQEVILRCVPISNHLYFYWYRQILGQKVEFLVSFYNNEISEKSEIFDDQFSVERPDGSNFTLKIRSTKLEDSAMYFCASQRLAGHNEQFFGPGTRLTVL.

This rearrangement joins TRBV4-3 to TRBJ2-3; 9 bases are shared with TRBD2. V lost 0 bases, J lost 2 bases, and 12 bases stayed unmatched. Germline CDR1 is LGHNA and CDR2 is YSLEER. This CDR3 has 19 amino acids. This chain's CDR3 is CASSQERTSALPPTDTQYF. CDR3 bases: TGCGCCAGCAGCCAAGAGAGGACTAGCGCCCTGCCCCCCACAGATACGCAGTATTTT.

This chain links TRBV6-6 with TRBJ1-2; the match to TRBD1 covers 7 bases. The CDR3 consists of 13 residues. Trimming at V came to 5 bases and at J to 5 bases, leaving 5 bases not matched to a gene. Germline V CDR1 and CDR2: MNHNY, SVGAGI (reference sequence). The CDR3 region is CASSPATGYGYTF. In DNA, the CDR3 is TGTGCCAGCAGTCCCGCGACAGGGTATGGCTACACCTTC.

This chain joins TRBV23-1 and TRBJ2-7, with 9 bases matching TRBD1. TRBV23-1 carries the ORF label, with uncertain function. V gave up 3 bases and J gave up 1 base; unmatched junction bases: 13. This CDR3 has 18 residues. The CDR3 DNA reads as TGCGCCAGCAGTCAGTCGGGACAGGGTGGATGTTTTTCCTACGAGCAGTACTTC. Residues: CASSQSGQGGCFSYEQYF.

The V and J genes are TRBV5-1 and TRBJ1-2; D unresolved. V dropped 0 bases and J dropped 3 bases, with 6 bases sitting between them. The CDR3 is 13 residues long. CDR1 SGHRS and CDR2 YFSETQ come from the germline V gene. CDR3: CASSLVTDYGYTF. CDR3 DNA: TGCGCCAGCAGCTTGGTCACGGACTATGGCTACACCTTC.